The present TCR beta chain was sequenced within a study of blood T cell repertoires in COVID-19. Study-level information: From T cells, B-cell-depleted T cells, or PBMCs came the material, which was cDNA or gDNA.

CDR3 length: 14 amino acids. The J segment lost 6 bases and the V segment lost 1 base, leaving 2 bases of the junction unmatched. CDR1 and CDR2 from the germline V gene are SGHKS and YYEKEE (reference sequence). Seattle patients were enrolled during active infection and followed longitudinally. Data came from immunoSEQ multiplex PCR; TCRdb stores just in-frame clones and leaves some out. The sample lists approximately 500,000 clones, about 89% seen once, with 7.5% to 9.5% in the top ten. V is TRBV5-5 and J is TRBJ2-7, with TRBD2 identical over 12 bases. The sample taken for sequencing was peripheral blood. This TCR was sampled from a woman between 50 and 59 years old with COVID-19, enrolled during active disease. The CDR3 DNA reads as TGTGCCAGCAGCTTGCCTAGCGGGGGGGCCGAGCAGTACTTC. It translates to CASSLPSGGAEQYF.